These 16 T cell receptor beta chains came from one sample sequenced in a study of shared clonotypes between healthy human individuals. TCRdb's table, derived via immunoSEQ multiplex PCR, lists solely in-frame clones and lacks some. Of some 2,000,000 clones in the sample, 85% to 95% are singletons; the top ten hold 0.1% to 0.15%. The source material was naive CD4+ T cells sorted from blood. The subset here: CD45RA+ positively selected. These receptors originate from a man between 18 and 35 years old in good health.

The chain couples TRBV7-9 to TRBJ1-2; unclear D gene. The germline CDR1 and CDR2 sequences are SEHNR and FQNEAQ (reference sequence). This CDR3 comprises 14 residues. The V end was cut by 1 base, the J end by 7 bases, with 13 bases between. The CDR3 reads CASSLGTAGVGYTF. As DNA, the CDR3 is TGTGCCAGCAGCTTAGGTACAGCGGGAGTTGGCTACACCTTC.

The CDR3 DNA is TGTGCCAGTAGTACTGAATGGCAGGCCAGCAATCAGCCCCAGCATTTT. It codes for CASSTEWQASNQPQHF. This chain links TRBV19 with TRBJ1-5; D is undetermined. Germline-derived CDR1 and CDR2 are LNHDA and SQIVND (reference sequence). The CDR3 is made up of 16 amino acids. V gave up 4 bases and J gave up 1 base, with 14 bases separating them.

The gene calls are TRBV7-2 and TRBJ2-7; 12 nucleotides line up with TRBD1. The CDR3 consists of 15 residues. J lost 4 bases, V lost 6 bases, and 7 bases had no gene match. The germline V gene has CDR1 SGHTA and CDR2 FQGNSA. The CDR3 reads CASRLGTGGKYEQYF. Here the CDR3 DNA reads TGTGCCAGCAGACTAGGGACAGGGGGCAAGTACGAGCAGTACTTC.

The chain recombines TRBV7-2 with TRBJ2-2; 8 bases fit TRBD1. V was pared by 5 bases and J by 1 base, with 3 bases of the junction left unmatched. This CDR3 has 15 amino acids. Germline CDR1 is SGHTA and CDR2 is FQGNSA. The CDR3 nucleotides are TGTGCCAGCAGCCCGGACAGGGAGAACACCGGGGAGCTGTTTTTT. This encodes CASSPDRENTGELFF.

This chain joins TRBV21-1 and TRBJ2-4; the DNA was not used to check the table's D call, TRBD1. TRBV21-1 constitutes a pseudogene. CDR3 length: 16 amino acids. The CDR3 region has the DNA TGTGCCAGCCAGGGACAGTGGGACGGTAGCAAAAACATTCAGTACTTC. This translates into CASQGQWDGSKNIQYF.

The rearrangement links TRBV6-6 to TRBJ1-1, with D uncertain. From germline, CDR1 is MNHNY and CDR2 SVGAGI (reference sequence). CDR3 length: 14 residues. Trimming shortened V by 2 bases and J by 1 base, and 8 bases separated the two germline ends. CDR3 bases: TGTGCCAGCAGTTACCCAGTGTCGAACACTGAAGCTTTCTTT. Translation: CASSYPVSNTEAFF.

In the case of this clone: At the DNA level, this CDR3 is encoded by other sequences in the same sample as well. The V gene is TRBV19, the J gene TRBJ1-6; TRBD1 is a possible D gene (5 bases). Germline lookup yields CDR1 LNHDA and CDR2 SQIVND (reference sequence). The CDR3 covers 15 residues. The V end lost 1 base, the J end lost 6 bases, and 10 bases lay between the germline ends. The CDR3 loop reads CASSIGQGTNSPLHF. CDR3 in DNA: TGTGCCAGTAGTATAGGGCAGGGCACTAATTCACCCCTCCACTTT.

Here the CDR3 reads CASSFGRNYGYTF. The CDR3 nucleotides are TGTGCCAGCAGCTTTGGGAGGAACTATGGCTACACCTTC. The V and J genes are TRBV11-2 and TRBJ1-2; D unresolved. Looked up from germline, CDR1 is SGHAT and CDR2 is FQNNGV. The CDR3 is 13 amino acids. V was trimmed by 3 bases and J by 2 bases, leaving 7 bases between them.

The CDR3 spells CASSSDGGKGNQPQHF. CDR3 sequence (DNA): TGTGCCAGCAGCTCCGACGGGGGTAAGGGCAATCAGCCCCAGCATTTT. V usage is TRBV7-9 and J usage is TRBJ1-5; D perhaps matches TRBD1 (5 bases). Trimming stripped 4 bases from V and 2 bases from J, with 15 bases between. This CDR3 has 16 residues. CDR1 and CDR2 (germline): SEHNR, FQNEAQ (reference sequence).

This clone was seen only once. This chain connects TRBV2 to TRBJ2-7, with D uncertain. There are 13 residues in the CDR3. Germline-derived CDR1 and CDR2 are SNHLY and FYNNEI. Trimming took off 2 bases at V and 2 bases at J, with 7 bases between the two ends. The CDR3 DNA reads as TGTGCCAGCAGTGAACGGACGGCCTACGAGCAGTACTTC. Residues: CASSERTAYEQYF.

This chain joins TRBV6-5 and TRBJ2-7; maybe TRBD2 (6 bases). The CDR3 length is 16 residues. The V gene lost 2 bases and the J gene lost 7 bases, with 21 bases spanning the gap. The germline gives CDR1 MNHEY, CDR2 SVGAGI. The DNA of the CDR3 is TGTGCCAGCAGTTACCGGGAGAGGGCTGACGCGGATGAGCAGTACTTC. Translation gives CASSYRERADADEQYF.

CDR3 coding DNA: TGTGCCAGCAGCGGGGGCCTTCGGCAGTACTTC. This gives the protein CASSGGLRQYF. The chain has TRBV9 and TRBJ2-7; maybe TRBD1 (5 bases). This CDR3 is 11 amino acids long. Germline values: CDR1 SGDLS, CDR2 YYNGEE. Trimming pared 3 bases from V and 9 bases from J, leaving 10 bases between.

Worth noting for this clone: The sample contains more than one DNA sequence encoding this CDR3. The chain employs TRBV6-5 and TRBJ2-2; D is perhaps TRBD1 (5 bases). The V end was cut by 6 bases, the J end by 0 bases, with 8 bases between. The CDR3 length is 14 residues. CDR1 is MNHEY, CDR2 SVGAGI, per germline. CDR3 region: CASRTGPNTGELFF. The CDR3 region has the DNA TGTGCCAGCAGAACAGGCCCGAACACCGGGGAGCTGTTTTTT.

V is TRBV30 and J is TRBJ2-1, with D possibly called TRBD1 or TRBD2 (5 bases each). The CDR3 extends over 14 amino acids. Trimming pared 0 bases from V and 9 bases from J, leaving 15 bases between. CDR1 is GTSNPN, CDR2 SVGIG, per germline (reference sequence). CDR3: CAWSVGAMGVEQFF. The CDR3 DNA reads TGTGCCTGGAGTGTAGGGGCCATGGGGGTTGAGCAGTTCTTC. The full variable domain, in which reference TRBV30 and TRBJ2-1 provide the parts outside the CDR3, is SQTIHQWPATLVQPVGSPLSLECTVEGTSNPNLYWYRQAAGRGLQLLFYSVGIGQISSEVPQNLSASRPQDRQFILSSKKLLLSDSGFYLCAWSVGAMGVEQFFGPGTRLTVL.

The CDR3, as DNA: TGTGCCAGCAGCAGGCCGGGCCCTAACTATGGCTACACCTTC. This sequence encodes CASSRPGPNYGYTF. This chain links TRBV7-9 with TRBJ1-2, with unresolved D. Germline values: CDR1 SEHNR, CDR2 FQNEAQ (reference sequence). V was shortened by 5 bases and J by 0 bases, with 10 bases between the two germline ends. The CDR3 is 14 amino acids. The full variable domain, its missing parts supplied by reference TRBV7-9 and TRBJ1-2, is DTGVSQNPRHKITKRGQNVTFRCDPISEHNRLYWYRQTLGQGPEFLTYFQNEAQLEKSRLLSDRFSAERPKGSFSTLEIQRTEQGDSAMYLCASSRPGPNYGYTFGSGTRLTVV.

This chain joins TRBV4-2 and TRBJ2-1, with a weak D call TRBD2 (5 bases). CDR3 length equals 12 residues. Looked up from germline, CDR1 is LGHNA and CDR2 is YNFKEQ. Trimming shortened V by 3 bases and J by 12 bases, and 12 bases separated the two germline ends. The CDR3 DNA reads TGTGCCAGCAGCCAGGCTAGCATGGGGCAGTTCTTC. It is translated as CASSQASMGQFF.